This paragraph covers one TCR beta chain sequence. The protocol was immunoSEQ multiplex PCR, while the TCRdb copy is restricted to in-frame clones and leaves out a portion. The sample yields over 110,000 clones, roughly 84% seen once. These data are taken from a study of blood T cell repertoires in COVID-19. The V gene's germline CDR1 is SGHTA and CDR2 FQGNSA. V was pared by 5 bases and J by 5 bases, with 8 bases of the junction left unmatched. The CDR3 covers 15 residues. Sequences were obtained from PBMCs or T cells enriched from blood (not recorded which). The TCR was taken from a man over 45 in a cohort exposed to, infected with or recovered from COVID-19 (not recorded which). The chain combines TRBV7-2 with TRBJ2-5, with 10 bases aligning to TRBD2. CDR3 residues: CASSTSSGRAETQYF. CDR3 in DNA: TGTGCCAGCAGCACCTCTAGCGGGAGAGCGGAGACCCAGTACTTC.